A selection of T cell receptor beta chains follows, all from one sample in a study of blood T cell repertoires in COVID-19. Assay: immunoSEQ multiplex PCR; the TCRdb copy retains only in-frame clones and omits some. This repertoire shows 250,000 to 400,000 clones, about nine tenths found once; its top ten account for 1.5% to 2%. Material: peripheral blood. These receptors came from a woman in her thirties with COVID-19, enrolled during active disease. Both conserved end residues are part of each CDR3. The order of the fields is D gene, J gene, V gene, CDR3 protein. A D gene is named only where the DNA matches it firmly.

>-|TRBJ1-1|TRBV6-5
CATESNTEAFF
>TRBD1|TRBJ1-4|TRBV4-2
CASSSRQGEGYEKLFF
>TRBD1|TRBJ1-3|TRBV29-1
CSVAPTGTGNTIYF
>TRBD1|TRBJ1-1|TRBV5-5
CASSYGQGGTEAFF
>-|TRBJ1-2|TRBV7-9
CASSSRGNYGYTF
>-|TRBJ1-6|TRBV11-2
CASSSLDRSNSPLHF
>-|TRBJ2-1|TRBV2
CASSEVDTSYNEQFF
>-|TRBJ2-1|TRBV4-1
CASSQDPGGSYNEQFF
>-|TRBJ1-3|TRBV19
CASSLRRTEGGNTIYF
>-|TRBJ1-2|TRBV2
CASKRGDYGYTF
>TRBD2|TRBJ2-5|TRBV4-1
CEGGSGGTQETQYF
>-|TRBJ2-2|TRBV6-8
CATRRGDTGELFF
>-|TRBJ2-3|TRBV5-1
CASSSEDPGADTQYF
>-|TRBJ1-2|TRBV3-1/TRBV3-2
CASSSQGIVYGYTF
>TRBD1|TRBJ1-6|TRBV28
CASSFQGVDSPLHF
>TRBD1|TRBJ1-1|TRBV6-1
CASSEARDRRWMGTEAFF
>-|TRBJ2-5|TRBV2
CASRGGAGTQETQYF
>-|TRBJ1-1|TRBV19
CASSQGGGITNTEAFF
>TRBD2|TRBJ2-3|TRBV7-8
CASSPQAGEHTDTQYF
>-|TRBJ1-3|TRBV11-3
CASSGIHRASGNTIYF
>TRBD2|TRBJ2-1|TRBV4-1
CASSQEVAGGHSSYNEQFF
>TRBD2|TRBJ2-7|TRBV3-1/TRBV3-2
CASSSWTSGGYEQYF
>TRBD2|TRBJ2-5|TRBV2
CASSMTSGGIETQYF
>TRBD1|TRBJ1-2|TRBV7-9
CASSRTGDGYTF
>-|TRBJ2-3|TRBV5-4
CASSSSIRDTQYF
>TRBD2|TRBJ2-1|TRBV10-3
CATGPGRGAYNEQFF
>-|TRBJ1-2|TRBV2
CASTPNYGYTF
>-|TRBJ2-1|TRBV7-9
CASSPGYGGSSYNEQFF
>-|TRBJ2-2|TRBV10-1
CASSEIRTTFTGELFF
>-|TRBJ1-4|TRBV5-3
CARIGPDGGRSNEKLFF
>-|TRBJ1-1|TRBV18
CASLRGPGNTEAFF
>-|TRBJ1-6|TRBV19
CASSLTGYHSPLHF
>-|TRBJ1-2|TRBV20-1
CSASSNYGYTF
>TRBD2|TRBJ2-7|TRBV7-2
CASSFGGSYEQYF
>-|TRBJ1-3|TRBV7-9
CASSPSSGNTIYF
>-|TRBJ1-1|TRBV7-9
CASSFRGGTEAFF
>-|TRBJ1-5|TRBV19
CASSIRRDPGQPQHF
>-|TRBJ1-1|TRBV6-2/TRBV6-3
CASSRDTEAFF
>-|TRBJ1-1|TRBV5-5
CASSHSYSNEAFF
>TRBD2|TRBJ2-5|TRBV6-5
CASSKRGQETQYF
>-|TRBJ2-3|TRBV11-2
CASSGRLVDTQYF
>TRBD1|TRBJ1-3|TRBV15
CATSRDDRGGNTIYF
>-|TRBJ1-4|TRBV11-3
CASSSYTTNEKLFF
>-|TRBJ2-2|TRBV29-1
CSVVRGTGELFF
>-|TRBJ1-6|TRBV4-2
CASSQDGVGGIGNSPLHF
>-|TRBJ1-1|TRBV5-1
CASSLAGSGEAFF
>-|TRBJ1-1|TRBV11-2
CASSFETRMNTEAFF
>TRBD1|TRBJ1-4|TRBV5-1
CASSWTGGDEKLFF
>TRBD1|TRBJ1-6|TRBV12-3/TRBV12-4
CASRPTGGSPLHF